The 13 T cell receptor beta chains presented below share a single source sample, sequenced in a study of graft-versus-host responses after intestinal transplantation. Antigens of these TCRs are unknown. The repertoire was sequenced with immunoSEQ multiplex PCR; TCRdb's copy has only in-frame clones and lacks some. The profile shows approximately 94,000 clones, about 90% of them singletons. Material: unstimulated CD4+ T cells sorted from spleen or lymph node cells, obtained before transplant. All receptors come from a human donor who was the organ donor for an intestinal transplant.

The CDR3 loop reads CATSRVSGGGYNEQFF. The CDR3, as DNA: TGTGCCACCAGCCGCGTTAGCGGGGGGGGTTACAATGAGCAGTTCTTC. V usage is TRBV15 and J usage is TRBJ2-1; 11 bases fit TRBD2. CDR1 and CDR2 (germline): LNHNV, YYDKDF (reference sequence). V shed 5 bases, J shed 4 bases, and the junction held 7 bases outside the gene matches. The CDR3 runs to 16 residues.

The chain couples TRBV2 to TRBJ1-6; possible D gene TRBD1, 5 bases. The CDR3 has 12 amino acids. The germline CDR1 and CDR2 sequences are SNHLY and FYNNEI. V was shortened by 6 bases and J by 7 bases, with 7 bases between the two germline ends. The DNA of the CDR3 is TGTGCCAGCAGGGGGACCAATTCACCCCTCCACTTT. Amino acids: CASRGTNSPLHF.

The chain carries TRBV27 and TRBJ1-5; D gene ambiguous. This CDR3 contains 15 residues. Germline values: CDR1 MNHEY, CDR2 SMNVEV (reference sequence). V lost 2 bases to trimming and J lost 6 bases, with 14 bases between them. CDR3 DNA sequence: TGTGCCAGCAGTTTAGCAGGATTCGTAGGTCAGCCCCAGCATTTT. Amino acids: CASSLAGFVGQPQHF.

V is TRBV5-1 and J is TRBJ2-5; 8 bases align to TRBD1. Looked up from germline, CDR1 is SGHRS and CDR2 is YFSETQ. The V segment lost 3 bases and the J segment 5 bases; nucleotides outside the gene matches: 6. This CDR3 has 14 amino acids. DNA of the CDR3: TGCGCCAGCAGCTCGGGCAGGGGGCTGGAGACCCAGTACTTC. Its translation is CASSSGRGLETQYF.

This clone appeared a single time. The V and J genes are TRBV19 and TRBJ2-2, with 9 bases that match TRBD2. V trimming: 3 bases; J trimming: 4 bases; junction bases outside the gene matches: 6. CDR1 is LNHDA and CDR2 is SQIVND in the germline V gene (reference sequence). The CDR3 spans 16 residues. The CDR3 nucleotides read TGTGCCAGTAGTATTGCGGGGGGGCCGGGCACCGGGGAGCTGTTTTTT. It codes for CASSIAGGPGTGELFF.

V usage is TRBV6-5 and J usage is TRBJ1-4; 10 nucleotides line up with TRBD1. Looked up from germline, CDR1 is MNHEY and CDR2 is SVGAGI. The CDR3 sequence is 15 residues long. The V segment lost 6 bases and the J segment 8 bases; nucleotides outside the gene matches: 9. The CDR3 bases are TGTGCCAGCAGACCATTAGGACAGGGGGAGGAAAAACTGTTTTTT. Translated, it gives CASRPLGQGEEKLFF.

CDR3 DNA sequence: TGTGCCAGTAGCAGTCAGGGGAACTATGGCTACACCTTC. Protein: CASSSQGNYGYTF. The chain is built from TRBV19 and TRBJ1-2; D is perhaps TRBD1 (6 bases). Germline-derived CDR1 and CDR2 are LNHDA and SQIVND (reference sequence). CDR3 length: 13 amino acids. Trimming took off 6 bases at V and 2 bases at J, with 10 bases between the two ends.

The CDR3 loop is CASRRDIHGEYF. CDR3 coding DNA: TGTGCCAGCAGACGTGACATCCACGGAGAGTACTTC. The chain recombines TRBV2 with TRBJ2-7, with D unclear. Germline V lookup: CDR1 SNHLY, CDR2 FYNNEI. The CDR3 runs 12 residues. V gave up 6 bases and J gave up 11 bases, with 17 bases separating them.

The table lists this clone with a few counts. The chain has TRBV5-6 and TRBJ1-3; maybe TRBD1 (6 bases). The CDR3 is 16 residues long. The germline V gene has CDR1 SGHDT and CDR2 YYEEEE. The V and J ends lost 0 bases and 0 bases respectively, with 10 bases between them. CDR3 DNA: TGTGCCAGCAGCTTGGCGGGACACCTCTCTGGAAACACCATATATTTT. Amino acid sequence: CASSLAGHLSGNTIYF.

The chain joins TRBV10-1 to TRBJ2-3; D is ambiguous. Germline lookup yields CDR1 WNHNN and CDR2 SYGVQD (reference sequence). The CDR3 totals 15 residues. V was shortened by 0 bases and J by 7 bases, with 14 bases between the two germline ends. The CDR3 coding sequence is TGCGCCAGCAGTGAGTCAGGGATCTCAGAGTATACGCAGTATTTT. It encodes CASSESGISEYTQYF.

With regard to this clone: A junction end diverges from the germline sequence, so it may reflect a read error. The rearrangement joins TRBV5-6 to TRBJ2-2; 7 nucleotides line up with TRBD2. This CDR3 has 14 residues. In germline, CDR1 is SGHDT, CDR2 YYEEEE. This chain's CDR3 is CASSLGGNTEELFF. The DNA of the CDR3 is TGTGCCAGCAGCCTCGGGGGGAACACCGAGGAGCTGTTTTTT.

The chain is built from TRBV4-1 and TRBJ1-6; D ambiguous. Germline V lookup: CDR1 MGHRA, CDR2 YSYEKL. The V and J ends lost 1 base and 4 bases respectively, with 14 bases between them. The CDR3 runs to 17 residues. Here the CDR3 reads CASSQVKAEIYNSPLHF. The CDR3 DNA sequence: TGCGCCAGCAGCCAAGTCAAGGCCGAAATATATAATTCACCCCTCCACTTT.

The CDR3 loop reads CASSSKVWGYTF. In nucleotides, the CDR3 is TGTGCCAGCAGTTCCAAAGTCTGGGGCTACACCTTC. The V and J genes are TRBV28 and TRBJ1-2; no firm D call. This CDR3 region has 12 residues. Germline V lookup: CDR1 MDHEN, CDR2 SYDVKM. Trimming stripped 4 bases from V and 8 bases from J, with 11 bases between.